A selection of T cell receptor beta chains follows, all from one sample in a study of blood T cells in healthy people across ages. TCRdb ran MiXCR on the 5' RACE reads and lists one entry per CDR3 protein. This table holds about 640,000 distinct CDR3 sequences, around three fifths found once. Sequencing used blood. Source of these receptors: a man between 60 and 75 years old in good health. Both conserved end residues are part of each CDR3.

v_gene | CDR3aa
TRBV4-1 | CASSQAQGAWQPQHF
TRBV12-3/TRBV12-4 | CASQPTAGAYSPLHF
TRBV7-2 | CASSQTGGGTEAFF
TRBV20-1 | CSASLAPAYNEQFF
TRBV20-1 | CSARSDIYGYTF
TRBV12-3/TRBV12-4 | CATAGDTPKDTQYF
TRBV6-2/TRBV6-3 | CASSGGRNNEQFF
TRBV29-1 | CSVWGLAGVSSYEQYF
TRBV2 | CASSEASGTGAFPYEQYF
TRBV4-1 | CASSQDQAGENVLTF
TRBV7-9 | CASSLANGRGEQYF
TRBV20-1 | CSARAPDRADTEAFF
TRBV6-5 | CASRKEGTGRNIQYF
TRBV7-9 | CASSLLTGPTETQYF
TRBV7-2 | CASSSAPGLVREQFF
TRBV20-1 | CSAREGAGEKLFF
TRBV4-2 | CASSRQQGGAVDGYTF
TRBV5-1 | CASSPPGQGPGTTEAFF
TRBV20-1 | CSATGIAYNEQFF
TRBV20-1 | CSASDGGQLNEQFF
TRBV5-1 | CASSLGPRANEQFF
TRBV6-1 | CASSEDRDQYNEQFF
TRBV3-1 | CASSQAGGVEKLFF
TRBV7-2 | CASSRQRANEQFF
TRBV2 | CASTRVPTTEQYF
TRBV20-1 | CSARDRIMNIQYF
TRBV12-3/TRBV12-4 | CASSSWRRTDTQYF
TRBV6-2/TRBV6-3 | CASSSSLAGVVETQYF
TRBV2 | CASSVMGGVGSPLHF
TRBV4-2 | CASSQDILGLADTQYF
TRBV24-1 | CATSDLNGGEQFF
TRBV12-3/TRBV12-4 | CASGETGNYGYTF
TRBV14 | CASSLMDGLYEQYF
TRBV7-7 | CASSPRLEHGETQYF
TRBV3-1 | CASKSQGPGPYEQYF
TRBV18 | CASSPLGTGTGEQYF
TRBV3-1 | CASSQSLGRETQYF
TRBV3-1 | CASSHNINQETQYF
TRBV9 | CASSVGPEPIYGYTF
TRBV20-1 | CSASKTGSPPFTDTQYF
TRBV7-9 | CASSAPDRGRGYGYTF
TRBV10-3 | CAISESLGRGEQYF
TRBV20-1 | CSASGTSGGAEEQYF
TRBV2 | CASSAEYEQYF
TRBV5-5 | CASSLPASQPETQYF
TRBV7-8 | CASSPRVSNEQFF
TRBV7-9 | CASSRRDRGLNEQFF
TRBV20-1 | CSAPGTGGYGYTF
TRBV28 | CASVLSRGQHEQYF
TRBV5-1 | CASSKGLATGYQETQYF
TRBV14 | CASSQDRRQGAYVQETQYF
TRBV20-1 | CSARTPISNQPQHF
TRBV12-3/TRBV12-4 | CASRMTGVGTEAFF
TRBV4-2 | CASSQSKGTDTQYF
TRBV20-1 | CSARDPGLPQETQYF
TRBV5-1 | CASSLDRGLTGNTIYF
TRBV4-2 | CASSKQGSHEQFF